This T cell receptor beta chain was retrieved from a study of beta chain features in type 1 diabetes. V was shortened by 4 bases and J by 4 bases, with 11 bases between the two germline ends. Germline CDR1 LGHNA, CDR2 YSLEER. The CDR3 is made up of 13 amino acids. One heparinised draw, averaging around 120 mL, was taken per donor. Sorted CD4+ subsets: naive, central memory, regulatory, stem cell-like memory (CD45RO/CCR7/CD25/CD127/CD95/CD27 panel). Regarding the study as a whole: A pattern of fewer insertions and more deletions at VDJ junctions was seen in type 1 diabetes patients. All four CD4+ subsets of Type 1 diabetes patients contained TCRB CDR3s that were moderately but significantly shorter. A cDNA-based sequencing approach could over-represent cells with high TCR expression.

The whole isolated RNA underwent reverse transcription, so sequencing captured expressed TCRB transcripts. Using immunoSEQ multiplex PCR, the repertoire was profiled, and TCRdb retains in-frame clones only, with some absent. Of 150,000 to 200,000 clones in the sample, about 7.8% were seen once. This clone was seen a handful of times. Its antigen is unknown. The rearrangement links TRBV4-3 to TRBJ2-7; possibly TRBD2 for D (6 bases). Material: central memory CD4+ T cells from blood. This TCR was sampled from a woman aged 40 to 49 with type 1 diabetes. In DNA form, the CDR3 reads TGCGCCAGCAGCCTGGGACGGGGGTACGAGCAGTACTTC. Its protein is CASSLGRGYEQYF.